This TCR beta chain was captured by sequencing in a study of blood T cell repertoires in COVID-19. Study-level information: There were acute and convalescent COVID-19 samples, and they came from the United States, Italy and Spain. PBMCs, B-cell-depleted T cells, or T cells were the source of the cDNA or gDNA that made up the material.

CDR3 length: 16 residues. Germline CDR1 SGHTA, CDR2 FQGNSA. V lost 3 bases, J lost 8 bases, and 14 bases stayed unmatched. Profiled with immunoSEQ multiplex PCR; TCRdb holds only in-frame clones, not every one. This table holds 75,000 to 95,000 clones, 85% to 90% found once. The receptor was isolated from a human donor in a cohort sampled during active COVID-19. The V gene is TRBV7-2, the J gene TRBJ2-3, with 7 positions matching TRBD2. Specimen: peripheral blood. Written as DNA, the CDR3 is TGTGCCAGCAGCTTCGCGCTTGGCGGGAGAGGTGGTACGCAGTATTTT. Residues: CASSFALGGRGGTQYF. The whole variable domain, filled in from reference TRBV7-2 and TRBJ2-3, reads GAGVSQSPSNKVTEKGKDVELRCDPISGHTALYWYRQSLGQGLEFLIYFQGNSAPDKSGLPSDRFSAERTGGSVSTLTIQRTQQEDSAVYLCASSFALGGRGGTQYFGPGTRLTVL.